The source of this TCR beta chain is a study of PD-L1 blockade in urothelial cancer (dated by TCRdb to the late 2010s). At the level of the whole study: Therapy was started in the mid-2010s for all patients, and atezolizumab 1,200 mg was administered intravenously every 3 weeks. Over 28 patients had pretreatment blood TCR-seq, some 25 had at least one posttreatment blood collection, and some 25 had tumor TCR-seq. Progression-free survival longer than 6 months counted as durable clinical benefit, and TCR features were additionally tested against both progression-free and overall survival. An ECOG performance status of 0 or 1 was recorded for the patients, and 0 to 3 prior chemotherapy regimens had been received by the patients. Blood samples were analyzed at 3 weeks after treatment start (second dose) and at 6 weeks after treatment start. TCR sequencing covered pretreatment tumor samples and matched, serially collected peripheral blood taken before and after atezolizumab treatment. Roughly 10 patients reached durable clinical benefit, while some 20 patients did not. About 85% of the roughly 30 patients were males with bladder-origin urothelial cancer, and about 60% of the 29 reported a prior smoking history. In the same patients, pretreatment tumors underwent whole exome sequencing and RNA sequencing in addition to TCR sequencing. An exploratory multi-omic analysis was conducted of the somatic, immune and clinical correlates of response to PD-L1 blockade with atezolizumab in urothelial cancer. Blood samples gave median yields of around 140,000 T cells and 83,000 or so unique TCRs, along with a median clonality of approximately 0.084. The research as a whole found: Because of the small sample size (n ≈ 30) and the many exploratory analyses performed, the results are intended to be regarded as hypothesis-generating. Among patients with durable benefit, tumor-associated TCR clones showed greater expansion in peripheral blood 3 weeks after treatment started (n ≈ 23, p = 0.022). Improved progression-free and overall survival was found to be associated with pretreatment peripheral blood TCR clonality below the median.

The time point label for this specimen denotes: pretreatment peripheral blood. A cohort of 30 or so patients with locally advanced or metastatic urothelial carcinoma, treated at Memorial Sloan Kettering on a trial protocol, was included. Peripheral blood mononuclear cells were collected pretreatment and during treatment, with between 1 and 8 total time points obtained per patient. The Qiagen DNeasy Blood extraction kit was used to purify genomic DNA from total PBMCs and tumor samples. PBMCs were collected pretreatment and during treatment and were isolated and stored as previously described. To estimate absolute template abundance from read counts, synthetic TCR analog templates were spiked into each PCR. Using the immunoSEQ assay, TCRbeta CDR3 regions were amplified from genomic DNA with bias-controlled V and J gene primers. Rearranged TCRbeta segments were sequenced at approximately 20X coverage. The study's own analysis went as follows. Clustering was used to correct sequencing errors, and CDR3s were annotated against IMGT so that V, D and J genes could be assigned. Only productive TCRbeta rearrangements were used in downstream analyses, excluding out-of-frame or stop-codon sequences. To compute clonality, Shannon entropy was normalized by the log of the number of unique productive sequences and then subtracted from one. Clones differing between time points or between blood and tumor were identified using Fisher's exact test with Benjamini-Hochberg correction, with an adjusted p below 0.01 applied as the threshold. TCRdb holds this immuneACCESS table with in-frame rearrangements only. Some clones are missing; in checked studies, unresolved V genes explain under half, and the rest has no known cause. D and trimming come from the DNA, and the V and J calls and clone size come from that table. The sample table contains about 87,000 clones; only one count was recorded for less than 90% of them. In total, the top ten clones hold approximately 2% of the sample.

V drops 3 bases and J drops 7 bases, leaving 13 bases in between. The germline V gene provides CDR1 SNHLY and CDR2 FYNNEI. The CDR3 has 13 amino acids, counting the end cysteine and phenylalanine. The DNA shown is the 39-base CDR3, in frame from base 1. Remarks on this clone: Its specific antigen is unknown. Base-call qualities are not available, and no considerably larger clone is one nucleotide away.

The clonotype originates from a man aged 60 to 69 with urothelial cancer. The sequenced sample was PBMCs, obtained around atezolizumab (anti-PD-L1) treatment. The V and J genes are TRBV2 and TRBJ2-7; a weak D assignment points to TRBD2 (6 bases agree). The CDR3: CASSDHRGREQYF. The DNA sequence is as follows: TGTGCCAGCAGTGACCATCGGGGGAGGGAGCAGTACTTC. Joined to the reference TRBV2 and TRBJ2-7 proteins, this CDR3 gives the full variable domain: EPEVTQTPSHQVTQMGQEVILRCVPISNHLYFYWYRQILGQKVEFLVSFYNNEISEKSEIFDDQFSVERPDGSNFTLKIRSTKLEDSAMYFCASSDHRGREQYFGPGTRLTVT.